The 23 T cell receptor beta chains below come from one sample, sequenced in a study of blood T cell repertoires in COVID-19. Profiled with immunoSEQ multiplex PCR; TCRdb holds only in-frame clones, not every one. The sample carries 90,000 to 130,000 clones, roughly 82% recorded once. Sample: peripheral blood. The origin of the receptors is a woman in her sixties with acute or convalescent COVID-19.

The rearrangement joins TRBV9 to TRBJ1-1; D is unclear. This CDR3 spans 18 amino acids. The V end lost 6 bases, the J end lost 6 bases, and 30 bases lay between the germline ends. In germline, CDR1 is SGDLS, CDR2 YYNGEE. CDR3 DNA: TGTGCCAGCAACTTCGACTTCGATGAGGGCGCGACGGGCGCTGAAGCTTTCTTT. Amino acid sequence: CASNFDFDEGATGAEAFF.

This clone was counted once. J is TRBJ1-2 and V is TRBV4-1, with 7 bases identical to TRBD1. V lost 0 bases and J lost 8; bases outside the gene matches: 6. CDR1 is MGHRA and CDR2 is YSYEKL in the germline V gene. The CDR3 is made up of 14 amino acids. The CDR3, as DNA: TGCGCCAGCAGCCAAGATAAGGGGGCGTGGGGCTACACCTTC. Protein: CASSQDKGAWGYTF.

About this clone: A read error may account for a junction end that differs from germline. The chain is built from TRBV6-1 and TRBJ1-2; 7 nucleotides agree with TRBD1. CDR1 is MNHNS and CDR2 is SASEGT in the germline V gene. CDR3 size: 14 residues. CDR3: CASREGTDYYGYTF. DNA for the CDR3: TGTGCCAGCAGGGAAGGGACAGACTACTATGGCTACACCTTC.

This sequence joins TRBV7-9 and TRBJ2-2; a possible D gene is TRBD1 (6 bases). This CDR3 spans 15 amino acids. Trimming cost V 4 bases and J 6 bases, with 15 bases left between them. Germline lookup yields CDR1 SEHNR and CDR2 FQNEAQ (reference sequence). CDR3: CASSSDRTDPGELFF. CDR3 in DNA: TGTGCCAGCAGCTCCGACAGGACGGACCCCGGGGAGCTGTTTTTT.

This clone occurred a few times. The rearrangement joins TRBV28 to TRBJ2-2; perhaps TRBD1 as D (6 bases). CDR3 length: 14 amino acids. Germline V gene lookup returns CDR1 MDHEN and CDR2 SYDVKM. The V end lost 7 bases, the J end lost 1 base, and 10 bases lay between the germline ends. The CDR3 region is CASTGHLNTGELFF. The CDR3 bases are TGTGCCAGCACGGGACACCTGAACACCGGGGAGCTGTTTTTT.

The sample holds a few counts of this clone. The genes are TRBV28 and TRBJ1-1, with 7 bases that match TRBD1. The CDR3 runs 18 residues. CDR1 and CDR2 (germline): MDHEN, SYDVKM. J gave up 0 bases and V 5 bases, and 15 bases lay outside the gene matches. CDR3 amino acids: CASSPSWGDRAMNTEAFF. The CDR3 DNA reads TGTGCCAGCAGTCCCAGCTGGGGGGACAGAGCAATGAACACTGAAGCTTTCTTT.

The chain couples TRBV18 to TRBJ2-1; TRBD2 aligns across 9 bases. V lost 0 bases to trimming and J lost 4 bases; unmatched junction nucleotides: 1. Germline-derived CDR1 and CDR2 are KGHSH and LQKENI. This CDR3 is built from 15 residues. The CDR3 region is CASSPPSGGYNEQFF. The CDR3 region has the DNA TGTGCCAGCTCACCACCGAGCGGGGGGTACAATGAGCAGTTCTTC.

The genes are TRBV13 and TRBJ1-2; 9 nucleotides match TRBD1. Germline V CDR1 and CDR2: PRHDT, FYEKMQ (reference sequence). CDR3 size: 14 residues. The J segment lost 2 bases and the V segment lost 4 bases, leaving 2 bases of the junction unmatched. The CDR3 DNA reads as TGTGCCAGCAGCTCCGGACAGGGGAACTATGGCTACACCTTC. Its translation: CASSSGQGNYGYTF.

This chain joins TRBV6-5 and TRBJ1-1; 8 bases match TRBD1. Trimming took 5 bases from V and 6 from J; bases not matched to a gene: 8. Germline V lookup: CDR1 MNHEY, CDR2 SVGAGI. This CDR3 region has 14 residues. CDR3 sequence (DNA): TGTGCCAGCAGTCCTCAGGGGGCCTCGCCTGAAGCTTTCTTT. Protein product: CASSPQGASPEAFF.

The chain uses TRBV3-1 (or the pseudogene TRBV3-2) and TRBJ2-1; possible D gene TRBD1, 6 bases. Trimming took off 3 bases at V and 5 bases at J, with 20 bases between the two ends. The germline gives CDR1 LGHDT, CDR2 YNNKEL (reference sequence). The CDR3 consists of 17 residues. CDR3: CASSQDPTGHGNNEQFF. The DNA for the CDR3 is TGTGCCAGCAGCCAGGATCCGACGGGACACGGGAACAATGAGCAGTTCTTC.

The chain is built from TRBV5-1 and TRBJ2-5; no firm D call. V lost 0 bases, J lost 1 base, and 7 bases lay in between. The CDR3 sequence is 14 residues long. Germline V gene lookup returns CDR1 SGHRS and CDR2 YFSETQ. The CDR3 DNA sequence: TGCGCCAGCAGCTTGGATTGGGCCCAAGAGACCCAGTACTTC. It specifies CASSLDWAQETQYF.

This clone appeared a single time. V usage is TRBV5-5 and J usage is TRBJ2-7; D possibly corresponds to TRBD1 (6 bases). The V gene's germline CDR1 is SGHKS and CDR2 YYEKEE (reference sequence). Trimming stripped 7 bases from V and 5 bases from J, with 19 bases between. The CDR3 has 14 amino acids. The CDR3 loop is CASSHGTQSHEQYF. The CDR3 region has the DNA TGTGCCAGCTCCCATGGGACACAGAGCCACGAGCAGTACTTC. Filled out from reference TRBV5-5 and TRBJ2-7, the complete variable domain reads DAGVTQSPTHLIKTRGQQVTLRCSPISGHKSVSWYQQVLGQGPQFIFQYYEKEERGRGNFPDRFSARQFPNYSSELNVNALLLGDSALYLCASSHGTQSHEQYFGPGTRLTVT.

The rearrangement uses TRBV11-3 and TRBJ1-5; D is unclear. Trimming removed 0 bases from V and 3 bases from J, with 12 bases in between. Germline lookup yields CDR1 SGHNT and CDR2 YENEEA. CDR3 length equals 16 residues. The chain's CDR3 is CASSLDIRRFNQPQHF. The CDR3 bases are TGTGCCAGCAGCTTAGATATAAGGAGGTTCAATCAGCCCCAGCATTTT. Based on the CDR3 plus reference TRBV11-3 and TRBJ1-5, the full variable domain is EAGVVQSPRYKIIEKKQPVAFWCNPISGHNTLYWYLQNLGQGPELLIRYENEEAVDDSQLPKDRFSAERLKGVDSTLKIQPAELGDSAVYLCASSLDIRRFNQPQHFGDGTRLSIL.

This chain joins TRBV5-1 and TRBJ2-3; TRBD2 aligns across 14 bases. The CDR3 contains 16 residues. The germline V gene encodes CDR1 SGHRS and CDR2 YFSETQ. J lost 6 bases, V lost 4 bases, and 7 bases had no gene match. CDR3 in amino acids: CASSAGTSGGGDTQYF. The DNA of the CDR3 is TGCGCCAGCAGCGCCGGGACTAGCGGGGGTGGGGATACGCAGTATTTT. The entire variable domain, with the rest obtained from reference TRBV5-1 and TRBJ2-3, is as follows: KAGVTQTPRYLIKTRGQQVTLSCSPISGHRSVSWYQQTPGQGLQFLFEYFSETQRNKGNFPGRFSGRQFSNSRSEMNVSTLELGDSALYLCASSAGTSGGGDTQYFGPGTRLTVL.

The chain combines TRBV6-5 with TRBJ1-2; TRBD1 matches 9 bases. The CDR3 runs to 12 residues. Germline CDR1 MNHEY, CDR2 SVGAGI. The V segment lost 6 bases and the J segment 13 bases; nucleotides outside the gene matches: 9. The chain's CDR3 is CASRWDRAQCTF. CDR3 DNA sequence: TGTGCCAGCAGATGGGACAGGGCGCAATGCACCTTC.

CDR3 protein: CASSSRTGMSSGNTIYF. The CDR3 DNA reads TGTGCCAGCAGCTCGCGGACAGGGATGAGCTCTGGAAACACCATATATTTT. The chain recombines TRBV5-6 with TRBJ1-3; the match to TRBD1 covers 8 bases. This CDR3 has 17 amino acids. CDR1 SGHDT and CDR2 YYEEEE come from the germline V gene. The V gene end was trimmed by 3 bases and the J gene end by 0 bases; junction bases not matched to a gene: 8.

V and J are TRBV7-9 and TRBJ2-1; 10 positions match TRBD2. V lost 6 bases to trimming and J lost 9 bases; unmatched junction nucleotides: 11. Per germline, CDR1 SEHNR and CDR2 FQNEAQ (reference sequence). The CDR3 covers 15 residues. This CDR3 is CASSLSGGLGSEQFF. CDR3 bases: TGTGCCAGCAGTCTTAGCGGGGGGCTCGGGAGTGAGCAGTTCTTC.

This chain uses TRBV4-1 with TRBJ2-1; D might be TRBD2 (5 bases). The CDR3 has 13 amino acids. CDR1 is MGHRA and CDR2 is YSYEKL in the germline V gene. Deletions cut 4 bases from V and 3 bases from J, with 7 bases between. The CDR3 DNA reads TGCGCCAGCAGCCTCCGGGACTACAATGAGCAGTTCTTC. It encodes CASSLRDYNEQFF.

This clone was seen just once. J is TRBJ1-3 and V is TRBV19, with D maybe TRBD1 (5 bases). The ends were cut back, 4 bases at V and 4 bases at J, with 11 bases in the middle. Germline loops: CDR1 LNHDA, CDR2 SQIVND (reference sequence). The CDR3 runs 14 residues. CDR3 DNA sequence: TGTGCCAGTAGTAATCAGGGAGGAGGAAACACCATATATTTT. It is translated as CASSNQGGGNTIYF.

The CDR3 sequence: CASTKFAGYTF. CDR3 nucleotide sequence: TGTGCCAGCACTAAATTCGCAGGCTACACCTTC. This rearrangement joins TRBV2 to TRBJ1-2; no definite D call. CDR3 size: 11 residues. The germline CDR1 and CDR2 sequences are SNHLY and FYNNEI. V dropped 7 bases and J dropped 8 bases, with 11 bases sitting between them.

The CDR3 spells CASSQGYTGANVLTF. CDR3 nucleotide sequence: TGCGCCAGCAGCCAGGGCTACACTGGGGCCAACGTCCTGACTTTC. The chain uses TRBV4-3 and TRBJ2-6; no reliable D call. Germline loops: CDR1 LGHNA, CDR2 YSLEER. The CDR3 length is 15 residues. Trimming took 3 bases from V and 2 from J, leaving 8 bases between them.

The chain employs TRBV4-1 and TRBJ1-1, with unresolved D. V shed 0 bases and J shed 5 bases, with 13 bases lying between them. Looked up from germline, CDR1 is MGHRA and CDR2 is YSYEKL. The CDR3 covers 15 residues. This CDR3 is CASSQDEGSATEAFF. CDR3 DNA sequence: TGCGCCAGCAGCCAAGATGAAGGGAGTGCGACTGAAGCTTTCTTT.

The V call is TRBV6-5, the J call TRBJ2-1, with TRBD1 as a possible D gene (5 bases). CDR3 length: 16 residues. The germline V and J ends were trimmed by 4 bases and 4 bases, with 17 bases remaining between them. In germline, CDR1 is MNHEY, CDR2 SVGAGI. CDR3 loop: CASSSRLGQLYNEQFF. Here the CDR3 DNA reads TGTGCCAGCAGTTCTAGGCTAGGACAATTATACAATGAGCAGTTCTTC.